The 6 T cell receptor beta chains reported below all come from one sample, sequenced in a study of CD8 T cells in Susac syndrome. When the RNA was reverse transcribed, random hexamers were used with an input of about 0.5 to 1 ug. TCRdb passed the immunoSEQ multiplex PCR reads through MiXCR, listing each CDR3 protein once. Here the sample spans over 100,000 distinct CDR3 sequences, roughly 94% being singletons. The sequencing sample was made of CD8+ T cells from PBMCs. These receptor sequences come from a human donor with Susac syndrome.

The chain combines TRBV9 with TRBJ1-6, with a weak D call TRBD1 (5 bases). The CDR3 runs to 15 residues. CDR1 SGDLS and CDR2 YYNGEE come from the germline V gene. The V end was cut by 2 bases, the J end by 7 bases, with 13 bases between. The CDR3 region is CASSVLGGVNSPLHF. Here the CDR3 DNA reads TGTGCCAGCAGCGTCCTCGGGGGGGTCAATTCACCCCTCCACTTT.

The chain is built from TRBV29-1 and TRBJ2-2; D is unclear. CDR3 length equals 14 residues. V was clipped by 0 bases and J by 5 bases, with 10 bases between them. Germline CDR1 is SQVTM and CDR2 is ANQGSEA. The CDR3 here is CSVEDASVTGELFF. CDR3 DNA: TGCAGCGTTGAAGATGCATCAGTGACCGGGGAGCTGTTTTTT.

The rearrangement uses TRBV4-3 and TRBJ1-2; 7 bases map to TRBD1. V shed 2 bases and J 4 bases; nucleotides not matched to a gene: 4. Germline CDR1 reads LGHNA; CDR2 reads YSLEER. The CDR3 loop spans 14 amino acids. CDR3 sequence (DNA): TGCGCCAGCAGCCAACAGGGGGGTAGCTATGGCTACACCTTC. Translation: CASSQQGGSYGYTF.

This chain uses TRBV12-3 or TRBV12-4 with TRBJ1-1, with 9 bases fitting TRBD1. After removal of 7 bases from V and 3 bases from J, the junction contained 9 bases not matched to a gene. The CDR3 consists of 15 residues. The DNA for the CDR3 is TGTGCCAGCACCCCTGGGACAGGGTGGGACACTGAAGCTTTCTTT. Its protein is CASTPGTGWDTEAFF.

The chain carries TRBV20-1 and TRBJ2-7; 7 nucleotides line up with TRBD1. The CDR3 is 16 amino acids. Germline assignment: CDR1 DFQATT and CDR2 SNEGSKA (reference sequence). With V trimmed by 3 bases and J by 1 base, 12 bases remained unmatched. The CDR3 nucleotides are TGCAGTGCTAGTCCCATTCGACAGGGATGGTCCTACGAGCAGTACTTC. Its protein product is CSASPIRQGWSYEQYF.

The count of this clonotype is one. The chain links TRBV19 to TRBJ2-1, with a possible D match to TRBD2 (5 bases). V was cut by 0 bases and J by 6 bases, with 15 bases left in between. In germline, CDR1 is LNHDA, CDR2 SQIVND (reference sequence). CDR3 size: 16 residues. CDR3 region: CASSIDLEEWGNEQFF. CDR3 DNA: TGTGCCAGTAGTATAGATTTGGAGGAGTGGGGCAATGAGCAGTTCTTC.